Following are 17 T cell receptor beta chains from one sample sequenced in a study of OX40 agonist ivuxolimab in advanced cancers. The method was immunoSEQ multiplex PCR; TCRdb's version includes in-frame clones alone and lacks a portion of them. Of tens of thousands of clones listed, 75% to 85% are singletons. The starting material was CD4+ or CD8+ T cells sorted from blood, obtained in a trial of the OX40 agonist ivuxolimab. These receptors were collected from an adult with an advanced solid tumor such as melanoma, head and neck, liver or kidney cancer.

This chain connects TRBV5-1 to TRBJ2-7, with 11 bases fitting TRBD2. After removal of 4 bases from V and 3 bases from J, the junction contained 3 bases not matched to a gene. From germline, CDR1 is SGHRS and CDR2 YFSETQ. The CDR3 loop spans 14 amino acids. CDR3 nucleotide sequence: TGCGCCAGCAGCCTAACTAGCGGGGGCTACGAGCAGTACTTC. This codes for CASSLTSGGYEQYF. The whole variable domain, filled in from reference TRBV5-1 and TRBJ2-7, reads KAGVTQTPRYLIKTRGQQVTLSCSPISGHRSVSWYQQTPGQGLQFLFEYFSETQRNKGNFPGRFSGRQFSNSRSEMNVSTLELGDSALYLCASSLTSGGYEQYFGPGTRLTVT.

The CDR3 DNA reads as TGCAGCGTGGCAGGGATTAAGAACACTGAAGCTTTCTTT. Translating gives CSVAGIKNTEAFF. V and J are TRBV29-1 and TRBJ1-1; perhaps TRBD1 as D (5 bases). V was pared by 6 bases and J by 1 base, with 12 bases between. This CDR3 has 13 amino acids. From germline, CDR1 is SQVTM and CDR2 ANQGSEA. The variable domain in full, completed from reference TRBV29-1 and TRBJ1-1, reads SAVISQKPSRDICQRGTSLTIQCQVDSQVTMMFWYRQQPGQSLTLIATANQGSEATYESGFVIDKFPISRPNLTFSTLTVSNMSPEDSSIYLCSVAGIKNTEAFFGQGTRLTVV.

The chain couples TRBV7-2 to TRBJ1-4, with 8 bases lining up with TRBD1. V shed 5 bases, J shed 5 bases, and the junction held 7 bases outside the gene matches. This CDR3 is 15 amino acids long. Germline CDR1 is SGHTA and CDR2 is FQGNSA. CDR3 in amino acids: CASSQAGQGNEKLFF. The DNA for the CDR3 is TGTGCCAGCAGCCAAGCCGGACAGGGCAATGAAAAACTGTTTTTT.

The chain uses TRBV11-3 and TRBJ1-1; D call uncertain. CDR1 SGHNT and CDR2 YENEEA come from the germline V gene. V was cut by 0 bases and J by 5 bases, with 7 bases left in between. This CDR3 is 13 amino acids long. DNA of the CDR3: TGTGCCAGCAGCTTAGAGGTAGGGACTGAAGCTTTCTTT. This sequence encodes CASSLEVGTEAFF.

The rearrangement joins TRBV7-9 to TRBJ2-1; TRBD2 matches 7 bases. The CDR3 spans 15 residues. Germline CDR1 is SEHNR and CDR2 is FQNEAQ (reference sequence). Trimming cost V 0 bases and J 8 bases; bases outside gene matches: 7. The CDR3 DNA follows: TGTGCCAGCAGCTTAGCCGGGCGGGAGAACGATGAGCAGTTCTTC. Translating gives CASSLAGRENDEQFF.

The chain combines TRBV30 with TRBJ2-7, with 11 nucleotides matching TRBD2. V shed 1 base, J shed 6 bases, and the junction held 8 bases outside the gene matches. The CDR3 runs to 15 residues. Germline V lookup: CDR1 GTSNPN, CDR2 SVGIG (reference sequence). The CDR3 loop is CAWSGGLGLAGEQYF. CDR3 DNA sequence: TGTGCCTGGAGTGGCGGCCTCGGACTAGCGGGCGAGCAGTACTTC.

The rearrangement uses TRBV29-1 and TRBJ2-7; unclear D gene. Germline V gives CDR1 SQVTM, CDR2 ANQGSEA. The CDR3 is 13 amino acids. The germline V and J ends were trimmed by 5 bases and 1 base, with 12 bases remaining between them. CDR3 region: CSVIQNFSYEQYF. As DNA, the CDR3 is TGCAGCGTTATACAGAATTTTTCCTACGAGCAGTACTTC.

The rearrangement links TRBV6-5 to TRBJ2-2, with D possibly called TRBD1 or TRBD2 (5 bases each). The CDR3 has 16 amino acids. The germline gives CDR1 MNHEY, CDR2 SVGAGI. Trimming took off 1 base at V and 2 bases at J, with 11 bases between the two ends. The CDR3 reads CASSYWGSRNTGELFF. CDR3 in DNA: TGTGCCAGCAGTTACTGGGGGAGTAGAAACACCGGGGAGCTGTTTTTT.

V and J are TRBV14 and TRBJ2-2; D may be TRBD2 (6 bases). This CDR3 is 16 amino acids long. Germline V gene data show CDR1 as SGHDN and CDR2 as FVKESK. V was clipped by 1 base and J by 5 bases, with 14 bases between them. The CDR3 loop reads CASSQVYMAGTGELFF. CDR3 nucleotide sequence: TGTGCCAGCAGCCAAGTGTACATGGCGGGGACCGGGGAGCTGTTTTTT.

The CDR3 loop reads CASSAQGFGQPQHF. The CDR3 nucleotides read TGTGCCAGCAGTGCTCAGGGCTTTGGGCAGCCCCAGCATTTT. The rearrangement uses TRBV6-6 and TRBJ1-5; perhaps TRBD1 as D (5 bases). The V end lost 5 bases, the J end lost 7 bases, and 15 bases lay between the germline ends. CDR1 is MNHNY and CDR2 is SVGAGI in the germline V gene (reference sequence). The CDR3 loop spans 14 amino acids.

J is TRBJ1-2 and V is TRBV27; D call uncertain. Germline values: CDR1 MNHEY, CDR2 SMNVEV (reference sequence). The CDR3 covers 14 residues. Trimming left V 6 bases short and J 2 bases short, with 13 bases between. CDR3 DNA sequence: TGTGCCAGCAGATCCCCCGCAGCCAACTATGGCTACACCTTC. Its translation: CASRSPAANYGYTF.

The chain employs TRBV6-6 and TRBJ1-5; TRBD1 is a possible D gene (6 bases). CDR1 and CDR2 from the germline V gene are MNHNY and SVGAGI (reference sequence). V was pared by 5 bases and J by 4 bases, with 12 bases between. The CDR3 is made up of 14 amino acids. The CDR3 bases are TGTGCCAGCAGTGACGGGGGGGCTAATCAGCCCCAGCATTTT. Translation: CASSDGGANQPQHF.

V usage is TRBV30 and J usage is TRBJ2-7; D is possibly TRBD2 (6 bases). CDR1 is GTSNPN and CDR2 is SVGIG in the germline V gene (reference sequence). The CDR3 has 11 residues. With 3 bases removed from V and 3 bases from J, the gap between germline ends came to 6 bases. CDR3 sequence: CAWRGGYEQYF. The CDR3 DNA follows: TGTGCCTGGAGGGGGGGCTACGAGCAGTACTTC.

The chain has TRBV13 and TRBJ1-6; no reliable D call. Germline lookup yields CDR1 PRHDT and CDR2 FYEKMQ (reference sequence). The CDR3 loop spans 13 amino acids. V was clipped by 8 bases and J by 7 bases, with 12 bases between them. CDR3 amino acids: CASAREANSPLHF. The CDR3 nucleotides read TGTGCCAGCGCCCGGGAAGCAAATTCACCCCTCCACTTT.

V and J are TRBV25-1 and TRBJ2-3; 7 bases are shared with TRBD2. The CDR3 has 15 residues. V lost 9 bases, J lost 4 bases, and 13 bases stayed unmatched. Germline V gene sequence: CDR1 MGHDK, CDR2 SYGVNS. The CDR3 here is CASRRSSGLPDTQYF. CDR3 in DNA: TGTGCCAGTCGCAGGTCTAGCGGTCTTCCAGATACGCAGTATTTT.

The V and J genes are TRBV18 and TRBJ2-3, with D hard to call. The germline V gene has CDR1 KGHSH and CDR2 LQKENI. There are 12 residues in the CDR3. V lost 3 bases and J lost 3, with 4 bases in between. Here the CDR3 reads CASSPGTDTQYF. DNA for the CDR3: TGTGCCAGCTCACCTGGAACAGATACGCAGTATTTT. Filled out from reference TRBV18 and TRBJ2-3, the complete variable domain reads NAGVMQNPRHLVRRRGQEARLRCSPMKGHSHVYWYRQLPEEGLKFMVYLQKENIIDESGMPKERFSAEFPKEGPSILRIQQVVRGDSAAYFCASSPGTDTQYFGPGTRLTVL.

The CDR3 sequence: CASSLGRAANEKLFF. CDR3 DNA: TGTGCCAGCAGCTTAGGCAGGGCGGCTAATGAAAAACTGTTTTTT. The chain employs TRBV7-2 and TRBJ1-4; a weak D match, TRBD1 (5 bases). This CDR3 contains 15 residues. Germline V gene lookup returns CDR1 SGHTA and CDR2 FQGNSA. Trimming removed 1 base at V and 3 bases at J, with 9 bases between.